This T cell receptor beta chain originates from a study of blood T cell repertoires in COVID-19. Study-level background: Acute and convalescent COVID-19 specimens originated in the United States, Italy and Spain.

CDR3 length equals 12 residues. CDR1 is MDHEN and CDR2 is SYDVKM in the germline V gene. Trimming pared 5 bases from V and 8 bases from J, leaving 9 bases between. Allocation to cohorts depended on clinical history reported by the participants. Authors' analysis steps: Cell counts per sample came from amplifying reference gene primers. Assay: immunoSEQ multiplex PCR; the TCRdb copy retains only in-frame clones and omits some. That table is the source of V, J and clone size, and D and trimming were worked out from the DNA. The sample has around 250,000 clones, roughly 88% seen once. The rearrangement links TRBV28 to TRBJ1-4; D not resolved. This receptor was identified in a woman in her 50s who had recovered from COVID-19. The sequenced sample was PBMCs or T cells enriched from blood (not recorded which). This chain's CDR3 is CASSPPREKLFF. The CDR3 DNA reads TGTGCCAGCAGTCCCCCGAGGGAAAAACTGTTTTTT.